This T cell receptor beta chain appears in the sequencing data of a study of blood T cell repertoires in COVID-19. Study-wide context: Samples taken during acute and convalescent COVID-19 were collected in the United States, Italy and Spain.

V lost 6 bases to trimming and J lost 6 bases, with 6 bases between them. The CDR3 has 11 residues. Original methodology: How many nucleated cells were present was estimated from reference gene primer amplification. The table came from immunoSEQ multiplex PCR; TCRdb's copy has only in-frame clones and leaves some out. V, J and clone size are taken as reported in that table, and D and trimming were inferred from the DNA itself. This sample has more than 150,000 clones, with 84% found just once. What was sequenced was peripheral blood. The chain links TRBV12-3 or TRBV12-4 to TRBJ2-1; TRBD1 might be the D (5 bases). This clonotype was sampled from a human donor in a cohort sampled during active COVID-19. The CDR3 DNA is TGTGCCAGCAGCAGGGTCAATGAGCAGTTCTTC. This codes for CASSRVNEQFF.